This T cell receptor (beta chain) was profiled in a study of blood T cell repertoires in COVID-19. Across the whole study: From T cells, B-cell-depleted T cells, or PBMCs came the material, which was cDNA or gDNA.

The CDR3 spans 15 residues. Germline CDR1 is SNHLY and CDR2 is FYNNEI. Trimming pared 3 bases from V and 2 bases from J, leaving 10 bases between. Original processing notes: How many nucleated cells were present was estimated from reference gene primer amplification. Measured with immunoSEQ multiplex PCR; TCRdb has only the in-frame clones, and not every one. From that table come the V and J calls and clone size; the DNA was used to work out D and trimming. This table has some 280,000 clones, around four fifths appearing once. The sequence was collected from a woman aged 45-65 years with active or convalescent COVID-19. Sequencing was performed on peripheral blood. The chain has TRBV2 and TRBJ1-4, with D perhaps TRBD1 (5 bases). CDR3 in amino acids: CASSDREGTNEKLFF. CDR3 in DNA: TGTGCCAGCAGTGACAGGGAAGGTACTAATGAAAAACTGTTTTTT.